This T cell receptor (beta chain) was obtained from a study of blood T cell repertoires in COVID-19. Study overall: Italy, Spain and the United States were the sources of the convalescent and acute COVID-19 samples. T cells, B-cell-depleted T cells, or PBMCs supplied cDNA or gDNA.

In the original processing: Estimated nucleated cell counts came from reference gene primer amplification. TCRdb's table, derived via immunoSEQ multiplex PCR, lists solely in-frame clones and lacks some. V, J and clone size are those of that table, while D and trimming were read from the DNA. In the table there are about 89,000 clones, 80% of which are singletons. CDR1 SGHDN and CDR2 FVKESK come from the germline V gene. The V segment lost 2 bases and the J segment 7 bases; nucleotides outside the gene matches: 7. There are 15 residues in the CDR3. The chain joins TRBV14 to TRBJ2-1; 8 positions match TRBD2. The clonotype comes from a woman older than 75 with acute or convalescent COVID-19. Sequencing used peripheral blood. CDR3 protein: CASSQSRGGSNEQFF. CDR3 coding DNA: TGTGCCAGCAGCCAAAGCCGGGGGGGTTCAAATGAGCAGTTCTTC.